Given below is one T cell receptor beta chain in context. Antigen: not known. Once obtained from cultured CD4+ T cells, the DNA was sequenced using the Oncomine TCR Beta short-read assay. TCRdb fed the PCR reads into MiXCR, producing one record per CDR3 protein. The sample has 10,000 to 13,000 distinct CDR3 sequences; roughly 28% are singletons. Described treatment: roughly 10-day PBMC culture with coronavirus spike peptide pools or control peptides (ViraFEST assay). After expanding antigen-specific T cells with peptide pools, ViraFEST sequenced their TCRs. This specimen comes from a study of vaccination and CD4 T cells after COVID-19. Study-level results: Median numbers of SARS-CoV-2-reactive clonotypes increased from approximately 23 to 38 (not a significant change).

The CDR3 runs 14 residues. CDR1 is DFQATT and CDR2 is SNEGSKA in the germline V gene (reference sequence). Deletions cut 0 bases from V and 2 bases from J, with 11 bases between. The sequenced sample was CD4+ T cells from blood, cultured in vitro. J is TRBJ2-7 and V is TRBV20-1; D may be TRBD2 (6 bases). The TCR was taken from a human donor who had recovered from COVID-19. CDR3 region: CSARDYGSPYEQYF. The CDR3, as DNA: TGCAGTGCTAGAGATTACGGGAGTCCCTACGAGCAGTACTTC.